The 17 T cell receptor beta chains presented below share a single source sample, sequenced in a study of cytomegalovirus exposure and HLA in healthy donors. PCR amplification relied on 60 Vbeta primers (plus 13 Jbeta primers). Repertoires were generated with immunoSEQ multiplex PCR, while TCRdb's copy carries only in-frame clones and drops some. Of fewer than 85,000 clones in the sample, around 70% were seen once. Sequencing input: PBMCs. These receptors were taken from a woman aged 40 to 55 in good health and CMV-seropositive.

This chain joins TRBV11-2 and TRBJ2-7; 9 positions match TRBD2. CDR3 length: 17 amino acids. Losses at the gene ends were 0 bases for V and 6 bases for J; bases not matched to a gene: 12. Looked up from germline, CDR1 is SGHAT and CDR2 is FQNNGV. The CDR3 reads CASSLDLSSGLASEQYF. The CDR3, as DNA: TGTGCCAGCAGCTTAGATCTATCGTCGGGACTAGCTAGCGAGCAGTACTTC.

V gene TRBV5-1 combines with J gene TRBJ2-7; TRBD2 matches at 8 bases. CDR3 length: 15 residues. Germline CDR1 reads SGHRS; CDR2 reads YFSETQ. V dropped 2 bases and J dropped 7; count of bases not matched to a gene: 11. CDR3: CASSFGAGGVGEQYF. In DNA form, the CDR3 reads TGCGCCAGCAGCTTCGGGGCGGGGGGCGTCGGGGAGCAGTACTTC.

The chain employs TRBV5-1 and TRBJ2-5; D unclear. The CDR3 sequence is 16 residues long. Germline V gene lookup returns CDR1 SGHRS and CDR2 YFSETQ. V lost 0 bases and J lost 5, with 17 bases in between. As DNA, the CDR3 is TGCGCCAGCAGCTTGGGGCTTCAGGCAGCTGGGGAGACCCAGTACTTC. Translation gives CASSLGLQAAGETQYF.

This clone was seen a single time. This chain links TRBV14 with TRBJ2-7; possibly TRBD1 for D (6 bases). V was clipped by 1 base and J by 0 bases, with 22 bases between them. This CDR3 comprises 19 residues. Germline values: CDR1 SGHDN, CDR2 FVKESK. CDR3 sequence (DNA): TGTGCCAGCAGCCAAGGACACCCGGTCAGGGGCGGAGGCTCCTACGAGCAGTACTTC. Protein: CASSQGHPVRGGGSYEQYF.

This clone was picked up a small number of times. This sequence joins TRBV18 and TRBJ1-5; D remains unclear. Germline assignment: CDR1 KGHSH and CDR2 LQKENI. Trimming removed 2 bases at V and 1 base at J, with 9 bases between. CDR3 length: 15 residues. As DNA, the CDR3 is TGTGCCAGCTCACCAAATCATGCGAGCAATCAGCCCCAGCATTTT. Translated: CASSPNHASNQPQHF.

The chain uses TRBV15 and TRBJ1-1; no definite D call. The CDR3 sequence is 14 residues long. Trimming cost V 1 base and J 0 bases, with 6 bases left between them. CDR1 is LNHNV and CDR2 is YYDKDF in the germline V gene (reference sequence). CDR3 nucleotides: TGTGCCACCAGCAGAGGAGAGGTGAACACTGAAGCTTTCTTT. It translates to CATSRGEVNTEAFF. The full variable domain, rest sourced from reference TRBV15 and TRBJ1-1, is DAMVIQNPRYQVTQFGKPVTLSCSQTLNHNVMYWYQQKSSQAPKLLFHYYDKDFNNEADTPDNFQSRRPNTSFCFLDIRSPGLGDTAMYLCATSRGEVNTEAFFGQGTRLTVV.

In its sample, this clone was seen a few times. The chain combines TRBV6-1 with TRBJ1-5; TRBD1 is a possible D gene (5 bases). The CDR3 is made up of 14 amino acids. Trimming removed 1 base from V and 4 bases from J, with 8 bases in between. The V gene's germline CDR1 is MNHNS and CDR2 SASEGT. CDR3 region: CASSEGRGNQPQHF. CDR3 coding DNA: TGTGCCAGCAGTGAAGGGAGGGGTAATCAGCCCCAGCATTTT.

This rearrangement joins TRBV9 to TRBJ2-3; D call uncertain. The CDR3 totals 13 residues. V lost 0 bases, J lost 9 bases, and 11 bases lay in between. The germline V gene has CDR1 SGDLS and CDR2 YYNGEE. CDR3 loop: CASSVELATTQYF. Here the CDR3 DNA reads TGTGCCAGCAGCGTAGAGTTAGCCACGACGCAGTATTTT. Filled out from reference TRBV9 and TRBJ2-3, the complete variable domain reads DSGVTQTPKHLITATGQRVTLRCSPRSGDLSVYWYQQSLDQGLQFLIQYYNGEERAKGNILERFSAQQFPDLHSELNLSSLELGDSALYFCASSVELATTQYFGPGTRLTVL.

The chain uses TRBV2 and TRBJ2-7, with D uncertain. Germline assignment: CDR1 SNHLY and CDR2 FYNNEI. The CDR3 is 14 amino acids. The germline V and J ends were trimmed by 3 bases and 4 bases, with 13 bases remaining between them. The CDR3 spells CASSDGIEAYEQYF. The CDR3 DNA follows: TGTGCCAGCAGTGACGGCATAGAGGCATACGAGCAGTACTTC. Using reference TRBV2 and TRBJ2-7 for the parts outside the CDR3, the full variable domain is EPEVTQTPSHQVTQMGQEVILRCVPISNHLYFYWYRQILGQKVEFLVSFYNNEISEKSEIFDDQFSVERPDGSNFTLKIRSTKLEDSAMYFCASSDGIEAYEQYFGPGTRLTVT.

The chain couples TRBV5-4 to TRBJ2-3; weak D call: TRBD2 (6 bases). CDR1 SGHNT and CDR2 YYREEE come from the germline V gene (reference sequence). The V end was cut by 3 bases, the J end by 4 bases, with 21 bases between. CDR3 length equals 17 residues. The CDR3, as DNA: TGTGCCAGCAGCTCCCTGAAATCGGGAGTGGCGGCAGATACGCAGTATTTT. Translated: CASSSLKSGVAADTQYF.

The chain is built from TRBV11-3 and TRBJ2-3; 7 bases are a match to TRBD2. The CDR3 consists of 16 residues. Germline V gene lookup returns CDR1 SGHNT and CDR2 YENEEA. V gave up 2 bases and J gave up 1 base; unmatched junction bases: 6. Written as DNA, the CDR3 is TGTGCCAGCAGCTTAACCAGCGGGGTAGGCACAGATACGCAGTATTTT. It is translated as CASSLTSGVGTDTQYF.

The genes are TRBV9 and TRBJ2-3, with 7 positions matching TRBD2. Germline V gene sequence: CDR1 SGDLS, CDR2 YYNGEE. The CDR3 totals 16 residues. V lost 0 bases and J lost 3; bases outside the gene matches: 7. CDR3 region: CASSVEASGATDTQYF. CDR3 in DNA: TGTGCCAGCAGCGTAGAGGCTAGCGGAGCAACAGATACGCAGTATTTT.

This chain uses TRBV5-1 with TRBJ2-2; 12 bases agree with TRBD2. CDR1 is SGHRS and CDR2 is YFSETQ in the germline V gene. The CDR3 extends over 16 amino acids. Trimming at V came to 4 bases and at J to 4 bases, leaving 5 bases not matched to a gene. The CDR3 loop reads CASSEGLAGPTGELFF. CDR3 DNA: TGCGCCAGCAGCGAGGGACTAGCGGGCCCCACCGGGGAGCTGTTTTTT.

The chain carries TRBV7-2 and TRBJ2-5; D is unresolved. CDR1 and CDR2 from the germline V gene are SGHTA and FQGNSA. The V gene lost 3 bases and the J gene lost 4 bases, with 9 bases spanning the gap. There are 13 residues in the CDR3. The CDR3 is CASSLGWAETQYF. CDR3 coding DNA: TGTGCCAGCAGCTTGGGCTGGGCAGAGACCCAGTACTTC. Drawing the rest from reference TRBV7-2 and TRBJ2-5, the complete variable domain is GAGVSQSPSNKVTEKGKDVELRCDPISGHTALYWYRQSLGQGLEFLIYFQGNSAPDKSGLPSDRFSAERTGGSVSTLTIQRTQQEDSAVYLCASSLGWAETQYFGPGTRLLVL.

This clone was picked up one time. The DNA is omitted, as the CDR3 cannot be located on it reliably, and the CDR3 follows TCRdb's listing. CDR3: CASSTSVGGNYGYTF. This chain connects TRBV19 to TRBJ1-2. From its first to its last residue, the CDR3 has 15 amino acids. Germline V gene sequence: CDR1 LNHDA, CDR2 SQIVND (reference sequence).

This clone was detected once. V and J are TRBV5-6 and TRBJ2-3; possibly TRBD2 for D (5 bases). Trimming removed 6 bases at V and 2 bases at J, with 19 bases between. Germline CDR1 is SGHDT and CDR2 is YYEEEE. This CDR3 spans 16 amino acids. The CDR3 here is CASTPDGEGNTDTQYF. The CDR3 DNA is TGTGCCAGCACCCCTGACGGGGAAGGAAACACAGATACGCAGTATTTT.

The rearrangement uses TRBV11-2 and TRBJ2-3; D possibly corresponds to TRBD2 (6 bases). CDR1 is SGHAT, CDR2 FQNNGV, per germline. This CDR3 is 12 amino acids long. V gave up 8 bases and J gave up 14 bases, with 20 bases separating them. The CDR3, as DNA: TGTGCCAGCTCCCCGACGGACTACCTCCTGTATTTT. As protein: CASSPTDYLLYF.